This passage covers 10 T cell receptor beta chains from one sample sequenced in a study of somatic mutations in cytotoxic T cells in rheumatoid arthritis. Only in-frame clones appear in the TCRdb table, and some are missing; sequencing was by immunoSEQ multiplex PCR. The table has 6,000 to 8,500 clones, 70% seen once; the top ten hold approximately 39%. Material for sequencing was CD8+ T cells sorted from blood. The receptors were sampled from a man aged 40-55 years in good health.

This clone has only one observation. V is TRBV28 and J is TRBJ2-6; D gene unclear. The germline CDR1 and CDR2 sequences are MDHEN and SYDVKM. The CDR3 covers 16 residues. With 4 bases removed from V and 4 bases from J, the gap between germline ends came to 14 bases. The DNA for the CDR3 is TGTGCCAGCAGTTCAGACCCCCCGACCGGGGCCAACGTCCTGACTTTC. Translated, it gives CASSSDPPTGANVLTF.

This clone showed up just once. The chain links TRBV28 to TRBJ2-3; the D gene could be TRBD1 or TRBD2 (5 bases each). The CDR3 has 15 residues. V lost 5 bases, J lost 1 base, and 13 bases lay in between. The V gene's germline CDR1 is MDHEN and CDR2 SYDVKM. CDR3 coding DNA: TGTGCCAGCAGTACACAGGCGGGTGGCACAGATACGCAGTATTTT. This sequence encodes CASSTQAGGTDTQYF.

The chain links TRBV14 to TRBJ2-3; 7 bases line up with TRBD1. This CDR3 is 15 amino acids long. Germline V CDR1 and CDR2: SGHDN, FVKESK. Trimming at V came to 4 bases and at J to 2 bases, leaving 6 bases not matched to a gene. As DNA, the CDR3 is TGTGCCAGCAGCCCCACAGGGGCCCCCACAGATACGCAGTATTTT. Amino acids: CASSPTGAPTDTQYF.

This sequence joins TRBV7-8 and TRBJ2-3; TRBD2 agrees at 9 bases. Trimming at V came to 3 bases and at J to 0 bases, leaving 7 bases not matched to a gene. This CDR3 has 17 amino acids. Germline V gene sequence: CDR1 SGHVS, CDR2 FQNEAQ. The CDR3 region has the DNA TGTGCCAGCAGCTTTGGTAGCGGGGGAGCTAGCACAGATACGCAGTATTTT. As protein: CASSFGSGGASTDTQYF. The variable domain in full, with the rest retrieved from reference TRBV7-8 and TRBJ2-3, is GAGVSQSPRYKVAKRGQDVALRCDPISGHVSLFWYQQALGQGPEFLTYFQNEAQLDKSGLPSDRFFAERPEGSVSTLKIQRTQQEDSAVYLCASSFGSGGASTDTQYFGPGTRLTVL.

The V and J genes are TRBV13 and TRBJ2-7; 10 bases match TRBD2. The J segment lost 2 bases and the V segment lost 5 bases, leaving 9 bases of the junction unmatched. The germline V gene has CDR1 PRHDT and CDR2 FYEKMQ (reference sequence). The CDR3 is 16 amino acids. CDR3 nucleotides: TGTGCCAGCAGCCCAAATACCGGGACTAGCGCCTACGAGCAGTACTTC. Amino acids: CASSPNTGTSAYEQYF.

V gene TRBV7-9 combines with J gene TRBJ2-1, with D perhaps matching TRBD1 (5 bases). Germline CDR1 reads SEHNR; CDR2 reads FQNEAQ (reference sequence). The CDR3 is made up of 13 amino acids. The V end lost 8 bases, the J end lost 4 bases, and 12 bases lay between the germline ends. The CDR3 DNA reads TGTGCCAGCCAGCCTGACAGATACAATGAGCAGTTCTTC. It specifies CASQPDRYNEQFF.

The CDR3 is CASSLGETEAFF. CDR3 nucleotide sequence: TGTGCCAGCAGCTTAGGGGAAACTGAAGCTTTCTTT. The chain joins TRBV11-1 to TRBJ1-1; D unresolved. With 1 base removed from V and 5 bases from J, the gap between germline ends came to 5 bases. The CDR3 length is 12 residues. The germline V gene encodes CDR1 SGHAT and CDR2 FQDESV (reference sequence).

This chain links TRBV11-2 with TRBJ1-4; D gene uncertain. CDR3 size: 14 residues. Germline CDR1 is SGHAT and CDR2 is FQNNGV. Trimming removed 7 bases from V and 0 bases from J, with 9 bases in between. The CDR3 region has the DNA TGTGCCAGCACCTTCGCCGCAACTAATGAAAAACTGTTTTTT. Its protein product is CASTFAATNEKLFF.

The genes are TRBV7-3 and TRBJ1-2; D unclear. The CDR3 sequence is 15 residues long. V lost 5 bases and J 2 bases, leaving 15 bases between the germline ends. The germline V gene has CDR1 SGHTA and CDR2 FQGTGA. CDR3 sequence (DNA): TGTGCCAGCAGCACGGACGGAACGACGAACTATGGCTACACCTTC. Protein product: CASSTDGTTNYGYTF. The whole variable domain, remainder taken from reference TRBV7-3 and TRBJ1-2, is GAGVSQTPSNKVTEKGKYVELRCDPISGHTALYWYRQSLGQGPEFLIYFQGTGAADDSGLPNDRFFAVRPEGSVSTLKIQRTERGDSAVYLCASSTDGTTNYGYTFGSGTRLTVV.

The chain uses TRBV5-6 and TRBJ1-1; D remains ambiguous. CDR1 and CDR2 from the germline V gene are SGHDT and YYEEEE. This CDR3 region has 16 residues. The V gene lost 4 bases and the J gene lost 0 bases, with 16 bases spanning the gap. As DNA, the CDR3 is TGTGCCAGCAGCCCTTTGAGGCGACTCGTGAACACTGAAGCTTTCTTT. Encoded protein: CASSPLRRLVNTEAFF.